Included here is one T cell receptor (beta chain) sequence, with context. The antigen remains unidentified. Indicated time point: pre-sensitization, week 0. Treatment: therapeutic diphenylcyclopropenone sensitization with weekly scalp DPC. Each cDNA molecule in the library carried unique molecular identifiers. In TCRdb, the RACE reads were re-called with MiXCR into one record per CDR3 protein. Among some 70,000 distinct CDR3 sequences listed, approximately 11% were seen once. The data belong to a study of human T cells and chemical hapten exposure. Points from the study as a whole: DPC sensitization did not alter TCRs above 1 in 1000 frequency. Large CDR3 similarity clusters arose significantly more often from expanded TCRs than from controls. With alopecia, donors may have immune responses unlike healthy people's.

The CDR3 contains 12 residues. The J segment lost 11 bases and the V segment lost 6 bases, leaving 9 bases of the junction unmatched. Germline loops: CDR1 SGDLS, CDR2 YYNGEE. This clonotype was obtained from a woman aged 50 to 60 with alopecia areata. Some clones in this sample may be carry-over from other donors' samples. The source was whole blood, collected in connection with sensitization to the hapten diphenylcyclopropenone (DPC). The chain links TRBV9 to TRBJ1-1; 8 positions match TRBD1. The CDR3 reads CASTGQDRVAFF. Written as DNA, the CDR3 is TGTGCCAGCACCGGTCAGGACAGGGTGGCTTTCTTT.